The 21 T cell receptor beta chains reported below all come from one sample, sequenced in a study of blood T cells in healthy people across ages. A sample-barcoded 5' primer and a J-beta primer mix were used in a second PCR of about 7 to 12 cycles. TCRdb called the 5' RACE reads again in MiXCR, with one record for every CDR3 protein. The data hold roughly 2 million distinct CDR3 sequences, with 49% observed a single time. The sample comprised blood. The receptor set was obtained from a woman aged 40 to 50 in good health.

V and J are TRBV28 and TRBJ1-4; D unclear. CDR1 and CDR2 from the germline V gene are MDHEN and SYDVKM. Trimming shortened V by 7 bases and J by 0 bases, and 6 bases separated the two germline ends. This CDR3 is built from 13 residues. CDR3 sequence: CASIRATNEKLFF. DNA of the CDR3: TGTGCCAGCATTAGGGCAACTAATGAAAAACTGTTTTTT.

The table lists this clonotype with a few counts. The chain is built from TRBV7-2 and TRBJ2-7; no definite D call. The J call is in doubt because the DNA end fits TRBJ2-5 better. This CDR3 contains 15 residues. Per the germline V gene, CDR1 is SGHTA and CDR2 is FQGNSA. CDR3 sequence reads: CASSSTPHRRETQYF. CDR3 nucleotide sequence: TGTGCCAGCAGCTCAACCCCACACCGCCGAGAGACCCAGTACTTC.

The chain couples TRBV24-1 to TRBJ1-1, with D possibly matching TRBD1 (6 bases). Deletions cut 8 bases from V and 10 bases from J, with 19 bases between. CDR3 length equals 13 residues. Per germline, CDR1 KGHDR and CDR2 SFDVKD. The CDR3 region is CATTDNRVGRAFF. DNA of the CDR3: TGTGCCACCACGGACAACAGGGTGGGACGAGCTTTCTTT.

In DNA, the CDR3 is TGTGCCAGCTCCATTTCCGGGGCTCGCTCCTACGAGCAGTACTTC. As protein: CASSISGARSYEQYF. The chain joins TRBV7-9 to TRBJ2-7; D is perhaps TRBD1 or TRBD2 (5 bases each). Germline-derived CDR1 and CDR2 are SEHNR and FQNEAQ (reference sequence). The CDR3 is 15 amino acids. The V and J ends lost 8 bases and 0 bases respectively, with 17 bases between them. Full variable domain (outside the CDR3, taken from reference TRBV7-9 and TRBJ2-7): DTGVSQNPRHKITKRGQNVTFRCDPISEHNRLYWYRQTLGQGPEFLTYFQNEAQLEKSRLLSDRFSAERPKGSFSTLEIQRTEQGDSAMYLCASSISGARSYEQYFGPGTRLTVT.

The chain links TRBV7-8 to TRBJ2-1; no reliable D call. Trimming stripped 5 bases from V and 4 bases from J, with 15 bases between. The CDR3 sequence is 15 residues long. Germline values: CDR1 SGHVS, CDR2 FQNEAQ. The CDR3: CASSPPQRRYNEQFF. The CDR3 region has the DNA TGTGCCAGCAGCCCCCCCCAGCGCCGATACAATGAGCAGTTCTTC. Together with reference TRBV7-8 and TRBJ2-1, the CDR3 gives the full variable domain: GAGVSQSPRYKVAKRGQDVALRCDPISGHVSLFWYQQALGQGPEFLTYFQNEAQLDKSGLPSDRFFAERPEGSVSTLKIQRTQQEDSAVYLCASSPPQRRYNEQFFGPGTRLTVL.

This clonotype was counted only a few times. V and J are TRBV4-3 and TRBJ2-1; a weak D match, TRBD2 (7 bases). The CDR3 totals 14 residues. V lost 3 bases and J 5 bases, leaving 11 bases between the germline ends. CDR1 and CDR2 from the germline V gene are LGHNA and YSLEER. The CDR3 is CASSQYGGHNEQFF. CDR3 bases: TGCGCCAGCAGCCAGTACGGGGGGCACAATGAGCAGTTCTTC.

The chain uses TRBV25-1 and TRBJ2-5, with a tentative D call TRBD2 (5 bases). Germline CDR1 MGHDK, CDR2 SYGVNS. The CDR3 length is 15 residues. Trimming cost V 7 bases and J 1 base, with 16 bases left between them. CDR3 DNA sequence: TGTGCCAGCACTGATACCCGGACTCCCCAAGAGACCCAGTACTTC. Protein sequence: CASTDTRTPQETQYF.

The chain employs TRBV20-1 and TRBJ2-5; 12 nucleotides agree with TRBD2. The CDR3 is 17 amino acids. The V and J ends lost 3 bases and 2 bases, in that order; junction bases with no gene match: 10. Germline V gene lookup returns CDR1 DFQATT and CDR2 SNEGSKA (reference sequence). The CDR3: CSASLLAGGPRQETQYF. In DNA, the CDR3 is TGCAGTGCTAGTTTGCTAGCGGGGGGGCCAAGGCAAGAGACCCAGTACTTC.

The chain couples TRBV27 to TRBJ2-5, with 9 bases lining up with TRBD1. The junction had 9 bases not matched to a gene; V was cut back by 6 bases and J by 4 bases. The germline CDR1 and CDR2 sequences are MNHEY and SMNVEV (reference sequence). CDR3 length: 15 residues. The CDR3 DNA reads as TGTGCCAGCAGGCTCCGGGACAGGGTTGGAGAGACCCAGTACTTC. Translated, it gives CASRLRDRVGETQYF.

This clonotype was seen more than once but under ten times. V and J are TRBV28 and TRBJ2-7, with 11 bases aligning to TRBD1. Trimming took 10 bases from V and 5 from J; bases not matched to a gene: 7. The germline V gene has CDR1 MDHEN and CDR2 SYDVKM. This CDR3 is built from 13 residues. Here the CDR3 reads CATSGQGANEQYF. CDR3 bases: TGTGCCACCTCCGGACAGGGGGCGAACGAGCAGTACTTC. Variable domain in full (rest from reference TRBV28 and TRBJ2-7): DVKVTQSSRYLVKRTGEKVFLECVQDMDHENMFWYRQDPGLGLRLIYFSYDVKMKEKGDIPEGYSVSREKKERFSLILESASTNQTSMYLCATSGQGANEQYFGPGTRLTVT.

This clonotype was recorded a few times. The V and J genes are TRBV20-1 and TRBJ2-5; D perhaps matches TRBD2 (5 bases). Between the trimmed V and J ends, which lost 0 bases and 4 bases, there was a span of 18 bases. This CDR3 is built from 16 residues. Per the germline V gene, CDR1 is DFQATT and CDR2 is SNEGSKA (reference sequence). The CDR3 DNA reads as TGCAGTGCTAGAGAACCGAGTATCCTAGCTTCAGAGACCCAGTACTTC. Its protein is CSAREPSILASETQYF.

The chain uses TRBV20-1 and TRBJ2-5, with D unresolved. The ends were cut back, 5 bases at V and 3 bases at J, with 4 bases in the middle. The CDR3 spans 10 residues. Germline V gives CDR1 DFQATT, CDR2 SNEGSKA (reference sequence). CDR3 DNA sequence: TGCAGTGCTCACAAAGAGACCCAGTACTTC. Amino acids: CSAHKETQYF.

The chain carries TRBV24-1 and TRBJ2-5, with D uncertain. The ends were cut back, 5 bases at V and 1 base at J, with 7 bases in the middle. From germline, CDR1 is KGHDR and CDR2 SFDVKD. The CDR3 loop spans 13 amino acids. This CDR3 reads CATSAHLQETQYF. The CDR3, as DNA: TGTGCCACCAGTGCACACCTCCAAGAGACCCAGTACTTC.

A few counts support this clonotype. The chain uses TRBV28 and TRBJ2-1, with 8 positions matching TRBD2. The CDR3 has 14 residues. V shed 4 bases and J 8 bases; nucleotides not matched to a gene: 7. In germline, CDR1 is MDHEN, CDR2 SYDVKM. Here the CDR3 DNA reads TGTGCCAGCAGTTCTCTAGCGGGCATTGATGAGCAGTTCTTC. Translated: CASSSLAGIDEQFF.

The chain couples TRBV21-1 to TRBJ1-6; TRBD1, the D gene given by the table, was not confirmed from the DNA. TRBV21-1 is labeled a pseudogene. CDR3 length equals 17 residues. The CDR3 bases are TGTGCCAGCAGCAAAGGGGACAGCCGCCACACTAATTCACCCCTCCACTTT. Translation: CASSKGDSRHTNSPLHF.

V gene TRBV15 combines with J gene TRBJ2-4, with D maybe TRBD1 (6 bases). Germline-derived CDR1 and CDR2 are LNHNV and YYDKDF (reference sequence). This CDR3 spans 17 amino acids. V dropped 8 bases and J dropped 13 bases, with 33 bases sitting between them. CDR3 amino acids: CATSGTHGTPFFYEQYF. CDR3 sequence (DNA): TGTGCCACCTCCGGCACCCACGGGACACCATTTTTCTATGAGCAGTACTTC.

V and J are TRBV6-4 and TRBJ1-1; D is possibly TRBD1 (5 bases). The CDR3 has 15 residues. Germline V CDR1 and CDR2: MRHNA, SNTAGT. With 6 bases removed from V and 5 bases from J, the gap between germline ends came to 19 bases. As DNA, the CDR3 is TGTGCCAGCAGGCGGGACCCCACAATGGGGACTGAAGCTTTCTTT. It is translated as CASRRDPTMGTEAFF.

This clonotype was counted between two and nine times. The chain links TRBV20-1 to TRBJ2-1; TRBD2 is a possible D gene (5 bases). Germline V gene data show CDR1 as DFQATT and CDR2 as SNEGSKA (reference sequence). CDR3 length equals 14 residues. The V gene lost 3 bases and the J gene lost 5 bases, with 14 bases spanning the gap. The CDR3 spells CSASFGGSHNEQFF. DNA for the CDR3: TGCAGTGCTAGTTTCGGCGGGTCGCACAATGAGCAGTTCTTC.

This clonotype was recorded a few times. V usage is TRBV27 and J usage is TRBJ2-6; D is unclear. This CDR3 has 14 amino acids. Germline values: CDR1 MNHEY, CDR2 SMNVEV (reference sequence). Trimming cost V 5 bases and J 3 bases, with 8 bases left between them. The CDR3 DNA follows: TGTGCCAGCAGTCTGCGTGGTGGGGCCAACGTCCTGACTTTC. This translates into CASSLRGGANVLTF. Complete variable domain (other parts from reference TRBV27 and TRBJ2-6): EAQVTQNPRYLITVTGKKLTVTCSQNMNHEYMSWYRQDPGLGLRQIYYSMNVEVTDKGDVPEGYKVSRKEKRNFPLILESPSPNQTSLYFCASSLRGGANVLTFGAGSRLTVL.

This clonotype was observed a handful of times. The chain recombines TRBV12-3 or TRBV12-4 with TRBJ2-1, with 13 bases identical to TRBD2. This CDR3 has 14 residues. The trim removed 5 bases at V and 12 bases at J, leaving 7 bases unmatched. Here the CDR3 reads CASSSQLAGGRQFF. The CDR3 nucleotides read TGTGCCAGCAGTAGCCAACTAGCGGGGGGGCGGCAGTTCTTC.

This chain connects TRBV9 to TRBJ2-4; 7 bases are a match to TRBD2. In germline, CDR1 is SGDLS, CDR2 YYNGEE. The junction had 8 bases not matched to a gene; V was cut back by 0 bases and J by 8 bases. This CDR3 spans 15 amino acids. CDR3 in amino acids: CASSVAGTTDYIQYF. CDR3 coding DNA: TGTGCCAGCAGCGTAGCGGGGACTACCGACTACATTCAGTACTTC.